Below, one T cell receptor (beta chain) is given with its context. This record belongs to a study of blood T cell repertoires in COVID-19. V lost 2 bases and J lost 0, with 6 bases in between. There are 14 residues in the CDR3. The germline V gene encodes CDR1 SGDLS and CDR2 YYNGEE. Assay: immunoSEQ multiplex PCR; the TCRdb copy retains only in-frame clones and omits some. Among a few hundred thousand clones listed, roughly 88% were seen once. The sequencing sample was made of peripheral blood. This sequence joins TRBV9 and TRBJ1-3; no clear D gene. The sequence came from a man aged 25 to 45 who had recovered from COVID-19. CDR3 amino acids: CASSVRASGNTIYF. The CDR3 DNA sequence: TGTGCCAGCAGCGTGCGAGCCTCTGGAAACACCATATATTTT.